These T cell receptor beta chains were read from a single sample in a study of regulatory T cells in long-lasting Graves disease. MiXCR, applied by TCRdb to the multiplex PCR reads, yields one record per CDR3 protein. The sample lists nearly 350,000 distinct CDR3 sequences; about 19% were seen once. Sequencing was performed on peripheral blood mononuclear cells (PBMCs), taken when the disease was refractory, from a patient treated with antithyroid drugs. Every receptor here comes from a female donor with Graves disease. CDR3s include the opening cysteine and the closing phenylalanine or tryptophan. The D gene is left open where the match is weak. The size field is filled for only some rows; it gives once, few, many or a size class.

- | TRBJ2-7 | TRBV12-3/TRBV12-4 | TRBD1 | CASSLRDRGSDEQYF | TGTGCCAGCAGTTTAAGGGACAGGGGCAGCGACGAGCAGTACTTC
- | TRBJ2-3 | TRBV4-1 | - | CASSQEGRGGVADTQYF | TGCGCCAGCAGCCAAGAGGGAAGAGGTGGAGTGGCAGATACGCAGTATTTT
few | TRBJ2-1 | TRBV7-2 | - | CASSLAATVPNNEQFF | TGTGCCAGCAGCTTAGCTGCGACAGTCCCGAACAATGAGCAGTTCTTC
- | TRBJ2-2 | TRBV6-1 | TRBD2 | CASSRLAGGQTGELFF | TGTGCCAGCAGCCGACTAGCGGGGGGGCAGACCGGGGAGCTGTTTTTT
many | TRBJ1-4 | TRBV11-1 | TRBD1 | CASSSRQGIGKLFF | TGTGCCAGCAGCTCGCGACAGGGGATCGGAAAACTGTTTTTT
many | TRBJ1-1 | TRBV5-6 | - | CASSLDPMNTEAFF | TGTGCCAGCAGCTTGGATCCCATGAACACTGAAGCTTTCTTT
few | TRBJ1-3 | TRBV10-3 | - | CATTLPGYSSGNTIYF | TGTGCCACCACCCTGCCCGGGTACAGCTCTGGAAACACCATATATTTT
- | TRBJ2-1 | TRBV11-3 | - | CASSLEAKQFF | TGTGCCAGCAGCTTAGAGGCTAAGCAGTTCTTC
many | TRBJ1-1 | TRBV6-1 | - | CASKRTANTEAFF | TGTGCCAGCAAACGGACAGCCAACACTGAAGCTTTCTTT
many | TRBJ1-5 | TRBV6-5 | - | CASSYGQNQPQHF | TGTGCCAGCAGTTACGGTCAGAATCAGCCCCAGCATTTT
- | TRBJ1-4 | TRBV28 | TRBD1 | CASSPGQGTKLFF | TGTGCCAGCAGTCCAGGACAGGGAACAAAACTGTTTTTT
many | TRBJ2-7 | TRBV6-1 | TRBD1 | CASSQAGGNYEQYF | TGTGCCAGCAGTCAAGCAGGGGGAAACTACGAGCAGTACTTC
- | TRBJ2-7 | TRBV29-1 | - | CSVADSPYEQYF | TGCAGCGTGGCGGACAGCCCCTACGAGCAGTACTTC
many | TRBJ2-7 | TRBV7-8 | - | CASSPRTASYEQYF | TGTGCCAGCAGCCCTCGGACAGCCTCCTACGAGCAGTACTTC
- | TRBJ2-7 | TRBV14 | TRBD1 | CASSQGQGPSYEQYF | TGTGCCAGCAGCCAGGGACAGGGGCCCTCCTACGAGCAGTACTTC
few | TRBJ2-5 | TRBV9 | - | CASSAQVTQETQYF | TGTGCCAGCAGCGCGCAGGTGACCCAAGAGACCCAGTACTTC
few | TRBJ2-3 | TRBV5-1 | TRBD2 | CASSPFGGSMGDTQYF | TGCGCCAGCAGCCCATTCGGGGGGAGTATGGGAGATACGCAGTATTTT
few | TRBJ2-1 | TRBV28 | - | CASKWGNEQFF | TGTGCCAGCAAGTGGGGGAACGAGCAGTTCTTC
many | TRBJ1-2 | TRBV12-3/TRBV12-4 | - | CASSPVGRVDYGYTF | TGTGCCAGCAGTCCAGTAGGCAGGGTCGACTATGGCTACACCTTC
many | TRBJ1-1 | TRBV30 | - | CAWIGDRMNTEAFF | TGTGCCTGGATCGGGGATCGCATGAACACTGAAGCTTTCTTT
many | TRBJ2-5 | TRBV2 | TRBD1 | CASSRQGTGGRETQYF | TGTGCCAGCAGCCGCCAAGGGACAGGGGGACGAGAGACCCAGTACTTC
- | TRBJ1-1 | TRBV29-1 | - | CSVKGAGNTEAFF | TGCAGCGTAAAGGGCGCCGGAAACACTGAAGCTTTCTTT
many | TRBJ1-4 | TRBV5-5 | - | CASSLGTVQNEKLFF | TGTGCCAGCAGCTTGGGGACGGTCCAAAATGAAAAACTGTTTTTT
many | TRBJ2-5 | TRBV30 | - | CAWSPQETQYF | TGTGCCTGGAGTCCTCAAGAGACCCAGTACTTC
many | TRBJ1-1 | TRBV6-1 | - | CASSKTVNTEAFF | TGTGCCAGCAGCAAGACAGTGAACACTGAAGCTTTCTTT
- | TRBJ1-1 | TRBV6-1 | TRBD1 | CASRTTGIGTEAFF | TGTGCCAGCAGGACGACAGGGATAGGCACTGAAGCTTTCTTT
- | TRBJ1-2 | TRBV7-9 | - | CASSFTGTSYGYTF | TGTGCCAGCAGCTTCACCGGGACCTCCTATGGCTACACCTTC
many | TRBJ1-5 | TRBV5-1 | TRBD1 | CASRQGAVDNQPQHF | TGCGCAAGCAGACAGGGGGCCGTTGACAATCAGCCCCAGCATTTT
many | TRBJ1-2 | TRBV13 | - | CASSFFGGRMKGNYGYTF | TGTGCCAGCAGCTTTTTCGGGGGCAGAATGAAAGGCAACTATGGCTACACCTTC
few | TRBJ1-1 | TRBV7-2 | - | CASSLVREVTEAFF | TGTGCCAGCAGCTTAGTGAGGGAAGTCACTGAAGCTTTCTTT
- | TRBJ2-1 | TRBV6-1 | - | CASSRPSKRGEFF | TGTGCCAGCAGTAGGCCGTCGAAACGGGGAGAGTTCTTC
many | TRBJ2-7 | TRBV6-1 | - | CASSEPRRADYEQYF | TGTGCCAGCTCCGAGCCGCGGCGGGCAGACTACGAGCAGTACTTC
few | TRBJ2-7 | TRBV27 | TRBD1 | CASKAGTGPYEQYF | TGTGCCAGCAAAGCCGGGACAGGGCCCTACGAGCAGTACTTC
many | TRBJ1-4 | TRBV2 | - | CASSEGSTNEKLFF | TGTGCCAGCAGTGAAGGCAGTACTAATGAAAAACTGTTTTTT
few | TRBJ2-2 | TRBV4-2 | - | CASSTAGTNTGELFF | TGTGCCAGCAGCACCGCCGGGACTAACACCGGGGAGCTGTTTTTT
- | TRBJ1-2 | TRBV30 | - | CAWSPERWEGRNGYTF | TGTGCCTGGAGTCCAGAACGGTGGGAGGGGAGAAATGGCTACACCTTC
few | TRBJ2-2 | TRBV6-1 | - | CASRSLMRETGELFF | TGTGCCAGCAGATCATTAATGAGGGAGACCGGGGAGCTGTTTTTT
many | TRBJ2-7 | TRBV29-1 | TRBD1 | CSVVPGTDEQYF | TGCAGCGTTGTCCCGGGGACAGACGAGCAGTACTTC
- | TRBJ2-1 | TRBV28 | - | CASSLAMVEGNQFF | TGTGCCAGCAGTTTAGCTATGGTTGAAGGGAATCAGTTCTTC
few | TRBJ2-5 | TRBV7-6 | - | CASSLAAGGRPVSEETQYF | TGTGCCAGCAGCTTAGCGGCAGGGGGGCGCCCTGTGTCCGAAGAGACCCAGTACTTC
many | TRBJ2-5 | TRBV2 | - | CASSVGSETQYF | TGTGCCAGCAGTGTTGGGAGTGAGACCCAGTACTTC
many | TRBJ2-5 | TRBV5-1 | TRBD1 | CASSPTGGETQYF | TGTGCCAGCAGCCCGACAGGGGGAGAGACCCAGTACTTC
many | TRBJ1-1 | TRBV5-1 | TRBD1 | CASSLDGRGPEAFF | TGCGCCAGCAGCTTGGATGGCAGGGGGCCTGAAGCTTTCTTT
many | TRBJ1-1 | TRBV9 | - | CASSPSTVLNTEAFF | TGTGCCAGCAGCCCCTCGACAGTTTTGAACACTGAAGCTTTCTTT
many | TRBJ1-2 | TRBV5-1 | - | CASSFAVTDVGYTF | TGCGCCAGCAGCTTTGCAGTAACGGACGTTGGCTACACCTTC
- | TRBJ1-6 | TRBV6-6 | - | CASSYSRGTATNSPFHF | TGTGCCAGCAGTTACTCGAGGGGGACCGCGACTAATTCACCCTTCCACTTT
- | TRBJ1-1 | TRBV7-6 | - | CASSFTSVRRANTEAFF | TGTGCCAGCAGCTTCACTTCGGTTCGCAGGGCGAACACTGAAGCTTTCTTT
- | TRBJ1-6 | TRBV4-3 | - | CASSPWDGYNSPLHF | TGCGCCAGCAGCCCATGGGACGGCTATAATTCACCCCTCCACTTT
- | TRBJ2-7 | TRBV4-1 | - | CASSQVVGLREQYF | TGCGCCAGCAGCCAAGTAGTAGGGTTGCGAGAGCAGTACTTC
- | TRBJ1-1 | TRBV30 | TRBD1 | CAWSTGQGAFLTEAFF | TGTGCCTGGAGTACGGGACAGGGGGCATTTCTCACTGAAGCTTTCTTT
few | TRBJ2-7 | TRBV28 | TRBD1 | CASSPSPPDRAYEQYF | TGTGCCAGCAGTCCCTCCCCGCCGGACAGGGCGTACGAGCAGTACTTC
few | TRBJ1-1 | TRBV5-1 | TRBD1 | CASSLARGLSNTEAFF | TGCGCCAGCAGCTTGGCAAGGGGGCTATCGAACACTGAAGCTTTCTTT
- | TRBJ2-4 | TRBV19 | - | CASSTVRGYLKNIQYF | TGTGCCAGTAGTACAGTCAGGGGCTACCTTAAAAACATTCAGTACTTC
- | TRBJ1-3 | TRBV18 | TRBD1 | CASSRQGLSSGNTIYF | TGTGCCAGCTCAAGACAGGGATTAAGCTCTGGAAACACCATATATTTT
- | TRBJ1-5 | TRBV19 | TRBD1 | CASSRTGSQPQHF | TGTGCCAGTAGTAGGACAGGGTCACAGCCCCAGCATTTT